The 17 T cell receptor beta chains given below trace back to one sample, sequenced in a study of shared clonotypes between healthy human individuals. Some clones are missing from TCRdb's copy, which holds only in-frame ones; the method was immunoSEQ multiplex PCR. The table has 2.5 million or so clones, roughly 92% seen once. Sequencing was carried out using naive CD4+ T cells sorted from blood. Subset here: CD45RA+ positively selected. These receptors all stem from a man aged 18 to 30 in good health.

The chain couples TRBV6-1 to TRBJ1-5; a possible D gene is TRBD1 (6 bases). This CDR3 is built from 15 residues. Germline CDR1 MNHNS, CDR2 SASEGT. Trimming stripped 5 bases from V and 6 bases from J, with 17 bases between. In nucleotides, the CDR3 is TGTGCCAGCAGTCCAACGGGACACCTCGGTCAGCCCCAGCATTTT. Protein: CASSPTGHLGQPQHF.

About this clone: Other nucleotide sequences in the sample specify the same CDR3. The CDR3 DNA reads as TGTGCCAGCAGTTCCGGGACGGTCCAAGAAAAACTGTTTTTT. Translation: CASSSGTVQEKLFF. The chain employs TRBV28 and TRBJ1-4; D might be TRBD1 (5 bases). Germline CDR1 and CDR2: MDHEN and SYDVKM. This CDR3 has 14 residues. Trimming left V 4 bases short and J 8 bases short, with 14 bases between.

In DNA, the CDR3 is TGTGCCAGCAGCCGTGGGACAGGGGGAAGTGTCGAGCAGTACTTC. The encoded protein is CASSRGTGGSVEQYF. V and J are TRBV7-8 and TRBJ2-7; 11 bases line up with TRBD1. Germline V gene data show CDR1 as SGHVS and CDR2 as FQNEAQ. The CDR3 contains 15 residues. V gave up 5 bases and J gave up 6 bases; unmatched junction bases: 9.

J is TRBJ2-3 and V is TRBV5-6; 10 bases are a match to TRBD2. Unmatched junction bases numbered 5, after V lost 1 base and J lost 0 bases. The germline V gene encodes CDR1 SGHDT and CDR2 YYEEEE. This CDR3 spans 17 amino acids. The chain's CDR3 is CASSLRLAGISTDTQYF. CDR3 sequence (DNA): TGTGCCAGCAGCTTGAGACTAGCGGGTATAAGCACAGATACGCAGTATTTT.

This chain uses TRBV7-8 with TRBJ1-4, with 12 bases that match TRBD1. The germline gives CDR1 SGHVS, CDR2 FQNEAQ. J was trimmed by 7 bases and V by 5 bases; bases with no gene match: 11. The CDR3 totals 17 residues. The CDR3 loop reads CASSKSRDRGLGEKLFF. The DNA for the CDR3 is TGTGCCAGCAGCAAATCCCGGGACAGGGGGCTCGGTGAAAAACTGTTTTTT. The entire variable domain, with the rest obtained from reference TRBV7-8 and TRBJ1-4, is as follows: GAGVSQSPRYKVAKRGQDVALRCDPISGHVSLFWYQQALGQGPEFLTYFQNEAQLDKSGLPSDRFFAERPEGSVSTLKIQRTQQEDSAVYLCASSKSRDRGLGEKLFFGSGTQLSVL.

This clone was seen once. The gene calls are TRBV29-1 and TRBJ1-1; maybe TRBD1 (5 bases). The V gene's germline CDR1 is SQVTM and CDR2 ANQGSEA. With 4 bases removed from V and 3 bases from J, the gap between germline ends came to 12 bases. This CDR3 spans 13 amino acids. The CDR3 coding sequence is TGCAGCGTTGGGGCAGGGCGGGACACTGAAGCTTTCTTT. It specifies CSVGAGRDTEAFF.

Concerning this clone: The final CDR3 position lacks the conserved phenylalanine or tryptophan, pointing to a likely read error. The chain combines TRBV19 with TRBJ1-6; no reliable D call. This CDR3 comprises 14 residues. The germline gives CDR1 LNHDA, CDR2 SQIVND (reference sequence). Between the trimmed V and J ends, which lost 1 base and 7 bases, there was a span of 8 bases. The CDR3 here is CASSIVPSNSPLHL. In nucleotides, the CDR3 is TGTGCCAGTAGTATAGTCCCGTCCAATTCACCCCTCCACCTT.

In regard to this clone: The same CDR3 also results from other DNA sequences found in this sample. This sequence joins TRBV5-8 and TRBJ2-7, with 9 bases lining up with TRBD2. V gave up 2 bases and J gave up 4 bases; unmatched junction bases: 4. The germline V gene encodes CDR1 SGHTS and CDR2 YDEGEE. The CDR3 extends over 14 amino acids. CDR3 protein: CASSLAGGPYEQYF. The CDR3 DNA sequence: TGTGCCAGCAGCTTAGCGGGGGGCCCTTACGAGCAGTACTTC. Filled out from reference TRBV5-8 and TRBJ2-7, the complete variable domain reads EAGVTQSPTHLIKTRGQQATLRCSPISGHTSVYWYQQALGLGLQFLLWYDEGEERNRGNFPPRFSGRQFPNYSSELNVNALELEDSALYLCASSLAGGPYEQYFGPGTRLTVT.

The chain is built from TRBV9 and TRBJ1-3, with D perhaps TRBD1 (6 bases). Trimming stripped 7 bases from V and 4 bases from J, with 15 bases between. CDR1 is SGDLS, CDR2 YYNGEE, per germline. The CDR3 has 14 amino acids. The CDR3 DNA follows: TGTGCCAGCCGGTCGGGGGCTAGCGGAAACACCATATATTTT. This translates into CASRSGASGNTIYF.

The chain combines TRBV18 with TRBJ1-2; a possible D gene is TRBD1 (5 bases). Germline V gives CDR1 KGHSH, CDR2 LQKENI. V lost 2 bases to trimming and J lost 3 bases, with 10 bases between them. The CDR3 is 14 amino acids. The chain's CDR3 is CASSPKGRDYGYTF. In DNA form, the CDR3 reads TGTGCCAGCTCACCAAAGGGACGGGACTATGGCTACACCTTC.

The rearrangement links TRBV5-4 to TRBJ2-5, with TRBD2 matching over 11 bases. This CDR3 has 17 amino acids. Germline lookup yields CDR1 SGHNT and CDR2 YYREEE (reference sequence). The J segment lost 1 base and the V segment lost 4 bases, leaving 9 bases of the junction unmatched. CDR3 loop: CASSRRTSGYRQETQYF. The CDR3 DNA reads as TGTGCCAGCAGCCGCCGGACTAGCGGGTACCGCCAAGAGACCCAGTACTTC. The complete variable domain, with remaining parts taken from reference TRBV5-4 and TRBJ2-5, reads ETGVTQSPTHLIKTRGQQVTLRCSSQSGHNTVSWYQQALGQGPQFIFQYYREEENGRGNFPPRFSGLQFPNYSSELNVNALELDDSALYLCASSRRTSGYRQETQYFGPGTRLLVL.

The chain recombines TRBV18 with TRBJ1-5; TRBD1 is a possible D gene (6 bases). V lost 4 bases to trimming and J lost 1 base, with 14 bases between them. Germline V gene lookup returns CDR1 KGHSH and CDR2 LQKENI. The CDR3 has 16 residues. The CDR3, as DNA: TGTGCCAGCTCACTATCGGGGGGCGCGAGCAATCAGCCCCAGCATTTT. Translation: CASSLSGGASNQPQHF.

The chain uses TRBV29-1 and TRBJ2-6, with unresolved D. Per germline, CDR1 SQVTM and CDR2 ANQGSEA. The ends were cut back, 5 bases at V and 0 bases at J, with 8 bases in the middle. This CDR3 is built from 14 residues. The CDR3 DNA reads as TGCAGCGTTAACGGAGACTCTGGGGCCAACGTCCTGACTTTC. Protein: CSVNGDSGANVLTF. The entire variable domain, with the rest obtained from reference TRBV29-1 and TRBJ2-6, is as follows: SAVISQKPSRDICQRGTSLTIQCQVDSQVTMMFWYRQQPGQSLTLIATANQGSEATYESGFVIDKFPISRPNLTFSTLTVSNMSPEDSSIYLCSVNGDSGANVLTFGAGSRLTVL.

The genes are TRBV9 and TRBJ2-7; no firm D call. Germline V lookup: CDR1 SGDLS, CDR2 YYNGEE. The CDR3 has 18 amino acids. With 3 bases removed from V and 4 bases from J, the gap between germline ends came to 26 bases. CDR3 amino acids: CASSAYPLPTWMGYEQYF. CDR3 DNA: TGTGCCAGCAGCGCTTATCCCCTTCCCACTTGGATGGGTTACGAGCAGTACTTC.

V gene TRBV6-5 combines with J gene TRBJ1-1; weak D call: TRBD1 (5 bases). The CDR3 sequence is 13 residues long. The V and J ends lost 7 bases and 11 bases respectively, with 20 bases between them. Germline assignment: CDR1 MNHEY and CDR2 SVGAGI. Here the CDR3 reads CASNGREGTWAFF. In DNA form, the CDR3 reads TGTGCCAGCAATGGACGGGAGGGGACGTGGGCTTTCTTT.

This chain uses TRBV7-3 with TRBJ2-6; a weak D match, TRBD1 (5 bases). The CDR3 length is 16 residues. CDR1 and CDR2 from the germline V gene are SGHTA and FQGTGA. The ends were cut back, 1 base at V and 0 bases at J, with 7 bases in the middle. CDR3 nucleotide sequence: TGTGCCAGCAGCTTAAGCCAGGGCTCTGGGGCCAACGTCCTGACTTTC. Translation gives CASSLSQGSGANVLTF.

This chain links TRBV5-4 with TRBJ1-1; 9 positions match TRBD1. V lost 3 bases to trimming and J lost 3 bases; unmatched junction nucleotides: 12. Germline V gene sequence: CDR1 SGHNT, CDR2 YYREEE (reference sequence). The CDR3 has 17 amino acids. The CDR3 spells CASSYPGQGRGDTEAFF. The CDR3 DNA sequence: TGTGCCAGCAGCTATCCGGGACAGGGTAGAGGGGACACTGAAGCTTTCTTT.